The next 21 T cell receptor beta chains were all read from a single sample in a study of blood T cell repertoires in COVID-19. Sequenced by immunoSEQ multiplex PCR; TCRdb stores in-frame clones only, minus some. The sample includes 150,000 to 200,000 clones, approximately 92% seen only once; the top ten take 3.5% to 5%. Source material: peripheral blood. These receptors were collected from a woman aged 50 to 65 with acute or convalescent COVID-19.

This chain joins TRBV5-8 and TRBJ1-1; D might be TRBD1 (5 bases). The CDR3 consists of 13 residues. Per the germline V gene, CDR1 is SGHTS and CDR2 is YDEGEE. Trimming left V 5 bases short and J 4 bases short, with 12 bases between. The CDR3 is CASSPRVVTEAFF. CDR3 nucleotides: TGTGCCAGCAGTCCCAGGGTGGTCACTGAAGCTTTCTTT.

The CDR3 here is CASTPTGSRETQYF. The CDR3, as DNA: TGTGCCAGTACCCCGACAGGGAGCCGGGAGACCCAGTACTTC. The chain uses TRBV19 and TRBJ2-5; 7 positions match TRBD1. The CDR3 loop spans 14 amino acids. V gave up 7 bases and J gave up 5 bases; unmatched junction bases: 10. Germline lookup yields CDR1 LNHDA and CDR2 SQIVND (reference sequence). The full variable domain, with the rest looked up from reference TRBV19 and TRBJ2-5, is DGGITQSPKYLFRKEGQNVTLSCEQNLNHDAMYWYRQDPGQGLRLIYYSQIVNDFQKGDIAEGYSVSREKKESFPLTVTSAQKNPTAFYLCASTPTGSRETQYFGPGTRLLVL.

This chain links TRBV6-5 with TRBJ1-1; D is uncertain. The CDR3 extends over 15 amino acids. CDR1 and CDR2 from the germline V gene are MNHEY and SVGAGI. Deletions cut 9 bases from V and 0 bases from J, with 17 bases between. The CDR3 DNA reads as TGTGCCAGTTCACAAAGAGACAAAATGAACACTGAAGCTTTCTTT. It is translated as CASSQRDKMNTEAFF.

This chain joins TRBV14 and TRBJ2-7; 11 bases match TRBD2. The V segment lost 3 bases and the J segment 5 bases; nucleotides outside the gene matches: 3. CDR3 length: 14 amino acids. Germline loops: CDR1 SGHDN, CDR2 FVKESK. In DNA, the CDR3 is TGTGCCAGCAGCCAGATGGGACTAGCGGACGAGCAGTACTTC. This translates into CASSQMGLADEQYF.

The chain combines TRBV6-5 with TRBJ2-3, with 7 bases fitting TRBD1. CDR1 MNHEY and CDR2 SVGAGI come from the germline V gene. The CDR3 runs to 15 residues. J lost 1 base, V lost 11 bases, and 12 bases had no gene match. CDR3 protein: CAGGQTHSGTDTQYF. CDR3 sequence (DNA): TGTGCCGGGGGACAGACCCACTCTGGCACAGATACGCAGTATTTT.

This chain links TRBV11-2 with TRBJ2-1; 8 bases fit TRBD2. V was clipped by 3 bases and J by 5 bases; unmatched bases: 9. The germline V gene has CDR1 SGHAT and CDR2 FQNNGV. The CDR3 consists of 16 residues. CDR3 sequence: CASSLISGTRHNEQFF. The CDR3 DNA sequence: TGTGCCAGCAGCTTGATCAGCGGGACTAGGCACAATGAGCAGTTCTTC.

V and J are TRBV30 and TRBJ2-7; TRBD2 is a possible D gene (5 bases). Trimming took 2 bases from V and 5 from J, leaving 10 bases between them. Germline CDR1 reads GTSNPN; CDR2 reads SVGIG (reference sequence). This CDR3 contains 12 residues. CDR3 residues: CAWSPGNDEQYF. For the CDR3, the DNA is TGTGCCTGGAGTCCGGGGAACGACGAGCAGTACTTC.

CDR3 region: CASSPRTAGGNEQFF. The CDR3 DNA follows: TGTGCCAGCAGTCCTCGCACAGCGGGAGGAAATGAGCAGTTCTTC. The chain has TRBV2 and TRBJ2-1; 9 bases agree with TRBD2. CDR3 length equals 15 residues. Germline CDR1 reads SNHLY; CDR2 reads FYNNEI. Trimming at V came to 5 bases and at J to 7 bases, leaving 9 bases not matched to a gene. Full variable domain (outside the CDR3, taken from reference TRBV2 and TRBJ2-1): EPEVTQTPSHQVTQMGQEVILRCVPISNHLYFYWYRQILGQKVEFLVSFYNNEISEKSEIFDDQFSVERPDGSNFTLKIRSTKLEDSAMYFCASSPRTAGGNEQFFGPGTRLTVL.

The chain is built from TRBV7-8 and TRBJ1-1; D ambiguous. Trimming stripped 0 bases from V and 4 bases from J, with 18 bases between. The CDR3 contains 17 residues. The germline V gene has CDR1 SGHVS and CDR2 FQNEAQ. The CDR3 reads CASSLARPGERSTEAFF. CDR3 nucleotide sequence: TGTGCCAGCAGCTTAGCGCGACCGGGAGAACGGAGCACTGAAGCTTTCTTT.

The chain links TRBV15 to TRBJ1-2, with 7 nucleotides matching TRBD1. This CDR3 has 14 residues. V shed 5 bases, J shed 8 bases, and the junction held 11 bases outside the gene matches. Germline assignment: CDR1 LNHNV and CDR2 YYDKDF (reference sequence). The CDR3 protein is CATSERQGTIGYTF. The CDR3 DNA reads TGTGCCACCAGCGAACGACAGGGTACGATCGGCTACACCTTC.

The genes are TRBV3-1 (or the pseudogene TRBV3-2) and TRBJ2-1; 9 bases line up with TRBD2. This CDR3 contains 17 residues. Germline V gene lookup returns CDR1 LGHDT and CDR2 YNNKEL (reference sequence). J gave up 4 bases and V 2 bases, and 9 bases lay outside the gene matches. Here the CDR3 reads CASSQYSGSGAYNEQFF. The CDR3 DNA reads as TGTGCCAGCAGCCAATATAGCGGGAGTGGGGCTTACAATGAGCAGTTCTTC.

V usage is TRBV6-1 and J usage is TRBJ1-3, with D uncertain. The germline V gene has CDR1 MNHNS and CDR2 SASEGT. V lost 4 bases to trimming and J lost 0 bases, with 13 bases between them. This CDR3 comprises 16 residues. The CDR3 is CASSGAPTSSGNTIYF. CDR3 nucleotide sequence: TGTGCCAGCAGTGGGGCACCGACGAGCTCTGGAAACACCATATATTTT.

This chain links TRBV2 with TRBJ2-3; 7 nucleotides match TRBD2. The CDR3 length is 15 residues. With V trimmed by 1 base and J by 4 bases, 5 bases remained unmatched. Germline CDR1 reads SNHLY; CDR2 reads FYNNEI. The CDR3 loop reads CASSEGGGRADTQYF. The CDR3 DNA reads TGTGCCAGCAGTGAAGGCGGGGGTCGGGCAGATACGCAGTATTTT.

J is TRBJ1-1 and V is TRBV18; 8 bases agree with TRBD1. The CDR3 has 13 amino acids. Germline V gives CDR1 KGHSH, CDR2 LQKENI. Trimming cost V 5 bases and J 5 bases; bases outside gene matches: 4. The CDR3 coding sequence is TGTGCCAGCTCATTACAGGGGGGGACTGAAGCTTTCTTT. It is translated as CASSLQGGTEAFF.

The chain employs TRBV18 and TRBJ1-5, with 7 bases aligning to TRBD1. From germline, CDR1 is KGHSH and CDR2 LQKENI. V shed 1 base and J 1 base; nucleotides not matched to a gene: 7. The CDR3 is made up of 17 amino acids. In DNA, the CDR3 is TGTGCCAGCTCACCACGGGGACAGCTAGAAAGCAATCAGCCCCAGCATTTT. This sequence encodes CASSPRGQLESNQPQHF.

This chain uses TRBV28 with TRBJ2-2, with D possibly matching TRBD1 (5 bases). CDR1 MDHEN and CDR2 SYDVKM come from the germline V gene. The CDR3 totals 15 residues. Between the trimmed V and J ends, which lost 3 bases and 3 bases, there was a span of 11 bases. As DNA, the CDR3 is TGTGCCAGCAGTTTCAGGGTGAGCGACACCGGGGAGCTGTTTTTT. Translating it yields CASSFRVSDTGELFF.

The chain joins TRBV6-1 to TRBJ1-5, with a possible D match to TRBD1 (6 bases). V dropped 1 base and J dropped 6 bases, with 10 bases sitting between them. The CDR3 is 14 amino acids. Germline CDR1 and CDR2: MNHNS and SASEGT. The CDR3 here is CASSEVGGLQPQHF. The DNA of the CDR3 is TGTGCCAGCAGTGAAGTCGGGGGGCTTCAGCCCCAGCATTTT.

This chain joins TRBV13 and TRBJ1-4; 11 nucleotides agree with TRBD1. V was clipped by 7 bases and J by 7 bases; unmatched bases: 8. The CDR3 is made up of 15 amino acids. Germline loops: CDR1 PRHDT, CDR2 FYEKMQ (reference sequence). The CDR3, as DNA: TGTGCCAGCACCCGGACAGGGGGCCTTAGTGAAAAACTGTTTTTT. Protein sequence: CASTRTGGLSEKLFF.

The rearrangement links TRBV12-3 or TRBV12-4 to TRBJ2-7; 7 nucleotides align to TRBD2. The CDR3 is made up of 13 amino acids. Germline trimming cut 3 bases from V and 4 bases from J; bases unmatched to any gene: 3. CDR3 region: CASSLFGGYEQYF. CDR3 sequence (DNA): TGTGCCAGCAGTTTGTTCGGGGGGTACGAGCAGTACTTC.

The rearrangement uses TRBV5-8 and TRBJ2-5; 11 nucleotides align to TRBD1. V was pared by 4 bases and J by 2 bases, with 7 bases of the junction left unmatched. This CDR3 contains 16 residues. Germline CDR1 SGHTS, CDR2 YDEGEE. The chain's CDR3 is CASSEGQGVAQETQYF. The CDR3 DNA is TGTGCCAGCAGCGAGGGACAGGGGGTCGCTCAAGAGACCCAGTACTTC.

As for this clone: At one boundary the junction diverges from the germline segment, which might be a read error. This chain links TRBV29-1 with TRBJ1-4; the D gene is possibly TRBD1 (5 bases). The germline CDR1 and CDR2 sequences are SQVTM and ANQGSEA. The CDR3 has 12 residues. The CDR3 reads CSVKTGPGHETF. The CDR3 DNA sequence: TGCAGCGTTAAAACTGGGCCCGGACATGAGACTTTT.